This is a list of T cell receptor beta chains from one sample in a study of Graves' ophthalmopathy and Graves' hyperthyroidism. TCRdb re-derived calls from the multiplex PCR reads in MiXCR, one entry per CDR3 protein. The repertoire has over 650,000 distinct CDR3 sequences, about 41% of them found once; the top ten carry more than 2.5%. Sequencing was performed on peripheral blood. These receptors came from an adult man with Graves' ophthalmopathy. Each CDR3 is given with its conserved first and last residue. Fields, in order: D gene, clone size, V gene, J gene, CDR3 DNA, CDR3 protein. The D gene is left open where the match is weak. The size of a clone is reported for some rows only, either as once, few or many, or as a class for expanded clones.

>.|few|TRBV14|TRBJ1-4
TGTGCCAGCAGCCAAGAATTGGGCCAGGCTAATGAAAAACTGTTTTTT
CASSQELGQANEKLFF
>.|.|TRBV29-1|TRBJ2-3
TGCAGCGTTGGGGACCTCCTTGGCGATACGCAGTATTTT
CSVGDLLGDTQYF
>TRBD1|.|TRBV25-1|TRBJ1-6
TGTGCCAGCAGTGAACAAGGGACAGGGAATTCACCCCTCCACTTT
CASSEQGTGNSPLHF
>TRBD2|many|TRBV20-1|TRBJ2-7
TGCAGTGCTAGTAGCGGGGGGACCTACGAGCAGTACTTC
CSASSGGTYEQYF
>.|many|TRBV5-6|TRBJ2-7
TGTGCCAGCAGCTTGTTTCAGGGAGTCTCTCGCCACGAGCAGTACTTC
CASSLFQGVSRHEQYF
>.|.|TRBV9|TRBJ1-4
TGTGCCAGCAGCCCGCCGACAGATGGAAAACTGTTTTTT
CASSPPTDGKLFF
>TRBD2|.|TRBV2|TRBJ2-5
TGTGCCAGCAGTCAGGGCGGGACTAGCGGCTTCCAAGAGACCCAGTACTTC
CASSQGGTSGFQETQYF
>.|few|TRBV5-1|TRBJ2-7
TGCGCCAGCAGCTTGGAATCGAACCTTTACGAGCAGTACTTC
CASSLESNLYEQYF
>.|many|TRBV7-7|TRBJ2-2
TGTGCTAGCAGCTCCGGAGGGGACTTCGGGGAGCTGTTTTTT
CASSSGGDFGELFF
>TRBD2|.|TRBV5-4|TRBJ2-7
TGTGCCACCCGCTGGGAGAAGACTAGCGGATCCTACGAGCAGTACTTC
CATRWEKTSGSYEQYF
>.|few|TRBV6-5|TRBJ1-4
TGTGCCAGCCAGGCCCTTAGCGGTGAAAAACTGTTTTTT
CASQALSGEKLFF
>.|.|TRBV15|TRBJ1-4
TGTGCCACCAGCAGAGTAGCGGGTGGCGGATCCGAAAAACTGTTTTTT
CATSRVAGGGSEKLFF
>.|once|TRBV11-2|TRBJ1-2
TGTGCCAGCTCTTCCGGATCAAGGAATGGCTACACCTTC
CASSSGSRNGYTF
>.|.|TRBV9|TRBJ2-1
TGTGCCAGCAGCGCCACAGGGAGCACCGGTAATGAGCAGTTCTTC
CASSATGSTGNEQFF
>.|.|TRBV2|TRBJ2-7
TGTGCCAGCAAAGGGGCCTACAATGAGCAGTACTTC
CASKGAYNEQYF
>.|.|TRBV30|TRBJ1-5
TGTGCCTGGAGCTCGGCCTCACAATTGCCCCAGCATTTT
CAWSSASQLPQHF
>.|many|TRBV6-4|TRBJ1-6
TGTGCCAGCAGGCCTAATTCACCCCTCCACTTT
CASRPNSPLHF
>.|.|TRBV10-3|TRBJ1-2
TGTGCCATCAGTGAGGGGACACAGGGTCATGATAATGGCTACACCTTC
CAISEGTQGHDNGYTF